This T cell receptor (beta chain) originates from a study of T cell changes during pregnancy in multiple sclerosis. Sequenced by immunoSEQ multiplex PCR; TCRdb stores in-frame clones only, minus some. The table has about 53,000 clones, 90% seen once. Germline CDR1 and CDR2: SGHTA and FQGNSA. The length of the CDR3 is 14 residues. V shed 8 bases and J shed 8 bases, with 19 bases lying between them. Sequenced material: CD8+ T cells from peripheral blood mononuclear cells, taken before pregnancy. V usage is TRBV7-2 and J usage is TRBJ1-5; maybe TRBD1 (5 bases). This sequence was found in a female donor with multiple sclerosis, enrolled in a pregnancy study. CDR3 bases: TGTGCCAGCCCGGGCAGGGCCCAAGGAGAGCCCCAGCATTTT. Translating gives CASPGRAQGEPQHF.